Shown below are 24 T cell receptor beta chains from a single sample sequenced in a study of cytomegalovirus exposure and HLA in healthy donors (TCRdb year 2017). Libraries were built with the immunoSEQ multiplex PCR assay. A mixture of 60 forward primers for TCR Vbeta segments and 13 reverse primers for TCR Jbeta segments was used in the multiplex PCR. Here the immuneACCESS table is served through TCRdb, limited to in-frame sequences with V and J called. Missing clones are a known gap in these copies; in checked studies unresolved V genes cover under half, and the rest lacks a known reason. The sample has 60,000 or so clones on record, roughly 71% of them singletons. More than 20% of the sample goes to the ten largest clones. Sequencing was done on a sample of PBMCs. The receptors shown here come from a man aged 50-59 years in good health and CMV-seropositive.

This clone has only a few counts. V and J are TRBV28 and TRBJ1-1; D gene ambiguous. CDR3 length equals 13 residues. From germline, CDR1 is MDHEN and CDR2 SYDVKM. V gave up 5 bases and J gave up 0 bases, with 7 bases separating them. Here the CDR3 reads CASSPVMNTEAFF. DNA for the CDR3: TGTGCCAGCAGTCCGGTGATGAACACTGAAGCTTTCTTT.

This clone was seen only a few times. Here the CDR3 DNA reads TGCGCCAGCAGCTTCACAGGGTCGGAGAATGAAAAACTGTTTTTT. Amino acid sequence: CASSFTGSENEKLFF. J is TRBJ1-4 and V is TRBV5-1; possibly TRBD1 for D (6 bases). Germline values: CDR1 SGHRS, CDR2 YFSETQ. Trimming took off 2 bases at V and 5 bases at J, with 13 bases between the two ends. This CDR3 comprises 15 residues.

This clone has only one observation. The chain couples TRBV11-2 to TRBJ2-1; tentatively, D is TRBD2 (5 bases). Germline CDR1 and CDR2: SGHAT and FQNNGV. This CDR3 has 17 residues. Between the trimmed V and J ends, which lost 2 bases and 0 bases, there was a span of 14 bases. CDR3 protein: CASSLSTGISSYNEQFF. Here the CDR3 DNA reads TGTGCCAGCAGCTTATCGACCGGGATTAGCTCCTACAATGAGCAGTTCTTC.

The chain combines TRBV6-6 with TRBJ1-2, with 10 bases matching TRBD1. Germline V CDR1 and CDR2: MNHNY, SVGAGI (reference sequence). The J segment lost 8 bases and the V segment lost 6 bases, leaving 9 bases of the junction unmatched. This CDR3 contains 14 residues. The CDR3 reads CASSRVDRGEGYTF. The CDR3, as DNA: TGTGCCAGCAGCCGCGTGGACAGGGGGGAGGGCTACACCTTC.

CDR3 in DNA: TGTGCCAGTAGTATACCAGCAGGGGGCTTTGAAAAACTGTTTTTT. Residues: CASSIPAGGFEKLFF. This chain uses TRBV19 with TRBJ1-4; 8 bases map to TRBD1. This CDR3 is 15 amino acids long. V was clipped by 2 bases and J by 7 bases; unmatched bases: 6. Per germline, CDR1 LNHDA and CDR2 SQIVND (reference sequence).

The V and J genes are TRBV11-2 and TRBJ2-7; no clear D gene. Germline values: CDR1 SGHAT, CDR2 FQNNGV. The CDR3 has 10 amino acids. V was shortened by 6 bases and J by 6 bases, with 6 bases between the two germline ends. As DNA, the CDR3 is TGTGCCAGCAGGGGCCGCGAGCAGTACTTC. Protein: CASRGREQYF.

This clone was recorded a few times. The gene calls are TRBV6-5 and TRBJ2-3; 7 bases fit TRBD1. There are 15 residues in the CDR3. Germline V gives CDR1 MNHEY, CDR2 SVGAGI. J lost 4 bases, V lost 5 bases, and 9 bases had no gene match. CDR3: CASSLYRGVADTQYF. CDR3 DNA sequence: TGTGCCAGCAGTCTGTACAGGGGAGTTGCAGATACGCAGTATTTT.

The rearrangement uses TRBV29-1 and TRBJ1-4; 9 bases are shared with TRBD1. Germline V gene data show CDR1 as SQVTM and CDR2 as ANQGSEA. CDR3 length: 14 residues. The junction had 13 bases not matched to a gene; V was cut back by 7 bases and J by 10 bases. CDR3 in amino acids: CSAPRDREGGKLFF. The CDR3, as DNA: TGCAGCGCCCCCCGGGACAGGGAAGGTGGAAAACTGTTTTTT.

The chain has TRBV30 and TRBJ2-1; D is perhaps TRBD1 (5 bases). CDR1 is GTSNPN, CDR2 SVGIG, per germline (reference sequence). Trimming cost V 4 bases and J 1 base, with 14 bases left between them. CDR3 size: 15 residues. This chain's CDR3 is CAWIGGRVSYNEQFF. The CDR3 DNA reads as TGTGCCTGGATTGGTGGCAGGGTATCCTACAATGAGCAGTTCTTC.

This clone was detected only once. The chain recombines TRBV4-1 with TRBJ2-7; 12 bases line up with TRBD1. This CDR3 comprises 16 residues. The germline V gene has CDR1 MGHRA and CDR2 YSYEKL. Germline trimming cut 3 bases from V and 4 bases from J; bases unmatched to any gene: 7. The CDR3 here is CASSHAGQGALYEQYF. DNA of the CDR3: TGCGCCAGCAGCCACGCGGGACAGGGGGCCCTTTACGAGCAGTACTTC.

This rearrangement joins TRBV6-1 to TRBJ2-2; 7 nucleotides match TRBD1. Unmatched junction bases numbered 10, after V lost 7 bases and J lost 5 bases. The CDR3 sequence is 15 residues long. Germline CDR1 reads MNHNS; CDR2 reads SASEGT. The CDR3 here is CASNPYRGKTGELFF. The CDR3 DNA is TGTGCCAGCAACCCGTACAGGGGTAAAACCGGGGAGCTGTTTTTT.

The V call is TRBV19, the J call TRBJ1-6; a possible D gene is TRBD1 (6 bases). V was cut by 6 bases and J by 7 bases, with 10 bases left in between. CDR1 LNHDA and CDR2 SQIVND come from the germline V gene (reference sequence). The CDR3 covers 13 residues. The DNA for the CDR3 is TGTGCCAGTAGCCGCCAGGGGAATTCACCCCTCCACTTT. Protein: CASSRQGNSPLHF. The complete variable domain, with remaining parts taken from reference TRBV19 and TRBJ1-6, reads DGGITQSPKYLFRKEGQNVTLSCEQNLNHDAMYWYRQDPGQGLRLIYYSQIVNDFQKGDIAEGYSVSREKKESFPLTVTSAQKNPTAFYLCASSRQGNSPLHFGNGTRLTVT.

The V gene is TRBV4-1, the J gene TRBJ1-1; 12 positions agree with TRBD1. The junction had 15 bases not matched to a gene; V was cut back by 0 bases and J by 10 bases. The germline gives CDR1 MGHRA, CDR2 YSYEKL. The CDR3 extends over 18 amino acids. Written as DNA, the CDR3 is TGCGCCAGCAGCCAAGAACCCGGGACAGGGGGCCTTTGGGTAGTAGCTTTCTTT. Amino acids: CASSQEPGTGGLWVVAFF.

This clone was observed once. The rearrangement links TRBV7-9 to TRBJ1-2; 12 bases align to TRBD1. CDR3 length: 16 residues. Germline V gene lookup returns CDR1 SEHNR and CDR2 FQNEAQ (reference sequence). V was pared by 5 bases and J by 10 bases, with 14 bases of the junction left unmatched. CDR3 residues: CASSPRAGTGGENYTF. The CDR3 bases are TGTGCCAGCAGCCCTAGGGCTGGGACAGGGGGCGAAAACTACACCTTC.

This chain joins TRBV7-9 and TRBJ2-4; D unresolved. Between the trimmed V and J ends, which lost 3 bases and 6 bases, there was a span of 12 bases. The germline V gene encodes CDR1 SEHNR and CDR2 FQNEAQ (reference sequence). The CDR3 extends over 14 amino acids. The CDR3 spells CASSLIGQANIQYF. CDR3 nucleotides: TGTGCCAGCAGCTTGATCGGCCAGGCAAACATTCAGTACTTC.

Only one count was recorded for this clone. The chain is built from TRBV5-4 and TRBJ2-7, with D tentatively TRBD1 (8 bases). The germline gives CDR1 SGHNT, CDR2 YYREEE (reference sequence). Trimming took off 5 bases at V and 1 base at J, with 16 bases between the two ends. This CDR3 is 15 amino acids long. The CDR3 protein is CASSSGGTGSYEQYF. The CDR3 region has the DNA TGTGCCAGCAGTTCCGGGGGGACAGGTTCCTACGAGCAGTACTTC.

The chain is built from TRBV9 and TRBJ1-2; D perhaps matches TRBD1 (5 bases). Germline V gene data show CDR1 as SGDLS and CDR2 as YYNGEE. This CDR3 comprises 14 residues. The germline V and J ends were trimmed by 0 bases and 5 bases, with 11 bases remaining between them. CDR3 in amino acids: CASSVGEQEYGYTF. The CDR3 region has the DNA TGTGCCAGCAGCGTAGGAGAACAGGAATATGGCTACACCTTC.

V usage is TRBV29-1 and J usage is TRBJ1-2, with D hard to call. The CDR3 sequence is 13 residues long. V was pared by 3 bases and J by 5 bases, with 13 bases between. Germline loops: CDR1 SQVTM, CDR2 ANQGSEA. CDR3 protein: CSVDGGVRYGYTF. In DNA form, the CDR3 reads TGCAGCGTTGATGGAGGAGTGAGGTATGGCTACACCTTC.

The rearrangement uses TRBV5-1 and TRBJ2-3; TRBD1 aligns across 10 bases. The CDR3 runs 18 residues. V dropped 3 bases and J dropped 0; count of bases not matched to a gene: 10. Germline CDR1 reads SGHRS; CDR2 reads YFSETQ. CDR3 sequence reads: CASSWDARDRGSTDTQYF. As DNA, the CDR3 is TGCGCCAGCAGCTGGGATGCTCGGGACAGGGGTAGCACAGATACGCAGTATTTT.

CDR3 DNA: TGTGCCAGCAGCTCCGGGGGACCGAGCTACAATGAGCAGTTCTTC. Amino acid sequence: CASSSGGPSYNEQFF. The chain recombines TRBV13 with TRBJ2-1; TRBD2 is a possible D gene (6 bases). CDR3 size: 15 residues. CDR1 and CDR2 from the germline V gene are PRHDT and FYEKMQ (reference sequence). The V gene lost 4 bases and the J gene lost 3 bases, with 13 bases spanning the gap.

CDR3 nucleotides: TGTGCCAGCAGCTTGGCCGGGGGAGCTCGGGAGACCCAGTACTTC. This sequence encodes CASSLAGGARETQYF. V and J are TRBV5-6 and TRBJ2-5; a possible D gene is TRBD2 (6 bases). V was pared by 0 bases and J by 5 bases, with 14 bases between. From germline, CDR1 is SGHDT and CDR2 YYEEEE. This CDR3 contains 15 residues. Drawing the rest from reference TRBV5-6 and TRBJ2-5, the complete variable domain is DAGVTQSPTHLIKTRGQQVTLRCSPKSGHDTVSWYQQALGQGPQFIFQYYEEEERQRGNFPDRFSGHQFPNYSSELNVNALLLGDSALYLCASSLAGGARETQYFGPGTRLLVL.

This clone was picked up a small number of times. The rearrangement links TRBV19 to TRBJ1-2; no clear D gene. The CDR3 totals 15 residues. Germline assignment: CDR1 LNHDA and CDR2 SQIVND (reference sequence). V dropped 0 bases and J dropped 6 bases, with 14 bases sitting between them. CDR3 loop: CASSIDLGGPHGYTF. CDR3 DNA: TGTGCCAGTAGTATAGATCTCGGAGGTCCCCATGGCTACACCTTC. Full variable domain (remainder filled in from reference TRBV19 and TRBJ1-2): DGGITQSPKYLFRKEGQNVTLSCEQNLNHDAMYWYRQDPGQGLRLIYYSQIVNDFQKGDIAEGYSVSREKKESFPLTVTSAQKNPTAFYLCASSIDLGGPHGYTFGSGTRLTVV.

The chain carries TRBV7-8 and TRBJ2-1, with D possibly matching TRBD1 (7 bases). This CDR3 spans 15 amino acids. The V and J ends lost 0 bases and 6 bases respectively, with 12 bases between them. Germline loops: CDR1 SGHVS, CDR2 FQNEAQ. The CDR3 DNA reads TGTGCCAGCAGCTTAGCCCCCCAGGGGGGCAATGAGCAGTTCTTC. It translates to CASSLAPQGGNEQFF.

The chain joins TRBV5-6 to TRBJ2-4, with no clear D. Trimming stripped 0 bases from V and 8 bases from J, with 9 bases between. CDR1 is SGHDT and CDR2 is YYEEEE in the germline V gene. This CDR3 comprises 13 residues. For the CDR3, the DNA is TGTGCCAGCAGCTTGGAGGCCGAGGACATTCAGTACTTC. The encoded protein is CASSLEAEDIQYF.